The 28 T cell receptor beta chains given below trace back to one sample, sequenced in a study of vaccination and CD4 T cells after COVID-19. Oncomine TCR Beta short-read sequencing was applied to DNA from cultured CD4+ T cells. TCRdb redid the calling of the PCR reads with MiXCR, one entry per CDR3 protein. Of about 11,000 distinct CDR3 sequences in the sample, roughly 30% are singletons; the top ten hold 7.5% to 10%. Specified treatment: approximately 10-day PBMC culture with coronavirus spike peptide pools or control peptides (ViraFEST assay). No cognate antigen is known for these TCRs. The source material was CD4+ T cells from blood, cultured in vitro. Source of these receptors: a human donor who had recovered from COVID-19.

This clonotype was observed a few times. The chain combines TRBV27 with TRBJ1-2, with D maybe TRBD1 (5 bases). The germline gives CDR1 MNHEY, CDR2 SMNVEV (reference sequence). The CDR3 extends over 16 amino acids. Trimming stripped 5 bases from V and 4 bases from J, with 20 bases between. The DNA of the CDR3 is TGTGCCAGCAGTCCCGGGACCTCCGGCCTGGTCTATGGCTACACCTTC. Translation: CASSPGTSGLVYGYTF.

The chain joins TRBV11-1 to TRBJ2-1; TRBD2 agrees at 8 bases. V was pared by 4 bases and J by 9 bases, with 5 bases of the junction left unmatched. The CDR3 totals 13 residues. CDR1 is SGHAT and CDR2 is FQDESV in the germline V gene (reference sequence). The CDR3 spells CASSYRGGTEQFF. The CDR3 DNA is TGTGCCAGCAGCTACCGGGGGGGAACTGAGCAGTTCTTC.

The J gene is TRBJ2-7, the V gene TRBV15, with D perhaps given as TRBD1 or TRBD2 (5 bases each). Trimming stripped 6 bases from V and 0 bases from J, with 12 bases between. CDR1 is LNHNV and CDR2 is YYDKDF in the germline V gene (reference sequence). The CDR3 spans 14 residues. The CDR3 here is CATRGTYSSYEQYF. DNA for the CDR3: TGTGCCACCAGGGGGACGTACAGCTCCTACGAGCAGTACTTC. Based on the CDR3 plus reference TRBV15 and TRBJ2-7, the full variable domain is DAMVIQNPRYQVTQFGKPVTLSCSQTLNHNVMYWYQQKSSQAPKLLFHYYDKDFNNEADTPDNFQSRRPNTSFCFLDIRSPGLGDTAMYLCATRGTYSSYEQYFGPGTRLTVT.

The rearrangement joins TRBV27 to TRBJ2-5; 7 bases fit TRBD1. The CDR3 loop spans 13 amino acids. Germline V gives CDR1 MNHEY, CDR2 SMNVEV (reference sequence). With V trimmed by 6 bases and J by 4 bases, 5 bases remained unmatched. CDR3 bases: TGTGCCAGCAGGGAAGGGGGCTTAGAGACCCAGTACTTC. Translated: CASREGGLETQYF.

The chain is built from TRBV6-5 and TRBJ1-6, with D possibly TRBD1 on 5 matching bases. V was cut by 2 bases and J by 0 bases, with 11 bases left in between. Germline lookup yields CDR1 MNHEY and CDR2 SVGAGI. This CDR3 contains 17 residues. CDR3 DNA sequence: TGTGCCAGCAGTTACAATTTGGGGACCTCCTATAATTCACCCCTCCACTTT. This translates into CASSYNLGTSYNSPLHF.

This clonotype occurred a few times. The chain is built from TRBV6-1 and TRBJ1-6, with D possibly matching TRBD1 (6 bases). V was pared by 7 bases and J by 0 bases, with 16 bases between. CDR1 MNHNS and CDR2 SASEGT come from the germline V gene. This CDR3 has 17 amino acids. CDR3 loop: CASNRQGSSSYNSPLHF. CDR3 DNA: TGTGCCAGCAATCGCCAGGGGTCCAGCTCCTATAATTCACCCCTCCACTTT.

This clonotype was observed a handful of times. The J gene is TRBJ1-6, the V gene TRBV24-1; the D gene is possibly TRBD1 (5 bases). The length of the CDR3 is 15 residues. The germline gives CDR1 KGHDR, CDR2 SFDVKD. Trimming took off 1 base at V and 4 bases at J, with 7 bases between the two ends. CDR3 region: CATSDLRQYNSPLHF. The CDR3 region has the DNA TGTGCCACCAGTGATTTACGACAGTATAATTCACCCCTCCACTTT.

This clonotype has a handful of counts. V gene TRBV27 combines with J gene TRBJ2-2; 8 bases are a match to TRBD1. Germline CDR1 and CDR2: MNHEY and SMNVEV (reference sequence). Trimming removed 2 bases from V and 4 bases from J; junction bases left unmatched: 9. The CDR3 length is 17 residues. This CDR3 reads CASSLMTGALGTGELFF. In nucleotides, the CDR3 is TGTGCCAGCAGTTTAATGACAGGGGCCCTGGGCACCGGGGAGCTGTTTTTT.

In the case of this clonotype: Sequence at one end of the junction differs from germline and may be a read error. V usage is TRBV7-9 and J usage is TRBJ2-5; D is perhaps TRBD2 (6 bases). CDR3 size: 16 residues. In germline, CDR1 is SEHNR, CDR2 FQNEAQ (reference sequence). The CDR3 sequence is CVSSFAGGAPQETQYF. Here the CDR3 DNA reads TGTGTCAGCAGCTTCGCGGGCGGGGCACCCCAAGAGACCCAGTACTTC.

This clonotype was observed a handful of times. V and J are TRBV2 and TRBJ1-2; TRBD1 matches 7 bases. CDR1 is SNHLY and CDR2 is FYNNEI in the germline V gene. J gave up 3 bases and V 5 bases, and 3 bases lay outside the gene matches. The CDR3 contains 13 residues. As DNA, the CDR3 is TGTGCCAGCAGTCGGGACAGCGACTATGGCTACACCTTC. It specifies CASSRDSDYGYTF.

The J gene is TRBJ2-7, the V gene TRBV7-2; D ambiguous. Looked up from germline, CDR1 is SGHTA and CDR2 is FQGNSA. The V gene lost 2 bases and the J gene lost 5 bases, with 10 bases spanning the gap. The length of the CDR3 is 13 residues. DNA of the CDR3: TGTGCCAGCAGCTTACTGCTCCGGGACGAGCAGTACTTC. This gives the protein CASSLLLRDEQYF.

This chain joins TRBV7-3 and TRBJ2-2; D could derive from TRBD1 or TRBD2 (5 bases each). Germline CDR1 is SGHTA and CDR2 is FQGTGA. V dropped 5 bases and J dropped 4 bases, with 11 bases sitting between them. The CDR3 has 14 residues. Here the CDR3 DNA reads TGTGCCAGCAGCCTGGGACGGGTCACCGGGGAGCTGTTTTTT. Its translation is CASSLGRVTGELFF.

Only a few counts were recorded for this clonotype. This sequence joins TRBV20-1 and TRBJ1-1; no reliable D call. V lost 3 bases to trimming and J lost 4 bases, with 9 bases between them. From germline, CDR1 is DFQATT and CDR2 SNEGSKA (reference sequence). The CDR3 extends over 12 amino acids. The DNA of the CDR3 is TGCAGTGCTAGTACCCATACCACTGAAGCTTTCTTT. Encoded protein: CSASTHTTEAFF.

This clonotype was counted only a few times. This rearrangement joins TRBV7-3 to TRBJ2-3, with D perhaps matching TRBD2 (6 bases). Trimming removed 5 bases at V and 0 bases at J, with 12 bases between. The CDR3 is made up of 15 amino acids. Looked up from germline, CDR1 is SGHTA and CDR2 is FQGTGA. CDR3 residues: CASSRRAGSTDTQYF. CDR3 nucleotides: TGTGCCAGCAGCCGGAGAGCGGGTAGCACAGATACGCAGTATTTT. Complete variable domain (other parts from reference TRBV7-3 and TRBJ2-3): GAGVSQTPSNKVTEKGKYVELRCDPISGHTALYWYRQSLGQGPEFLIYFQGTGAADDSGLPNDRFFAVRPEGSVSTLKIQRTERGDSAVYLCASSRRAGSTDTQYFGPGTRLTVL.

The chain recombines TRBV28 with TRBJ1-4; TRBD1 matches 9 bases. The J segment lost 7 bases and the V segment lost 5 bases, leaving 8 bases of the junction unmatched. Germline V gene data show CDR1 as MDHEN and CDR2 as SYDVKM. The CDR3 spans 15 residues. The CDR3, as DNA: TGTGCCAGCAGTACGACAGGGGGAAATAGTGAAAAACTGTTTTTT. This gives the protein CASSTTGGNSEKLFF.

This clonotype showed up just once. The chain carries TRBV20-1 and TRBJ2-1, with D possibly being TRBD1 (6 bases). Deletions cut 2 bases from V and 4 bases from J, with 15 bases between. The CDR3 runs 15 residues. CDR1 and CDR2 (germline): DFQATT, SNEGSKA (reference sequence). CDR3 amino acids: CSARSRDIEYNEQFF. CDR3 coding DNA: TGCAGTGCTAGATCCCGGGACATTGAATACAATGAGCAGTTCTTC.

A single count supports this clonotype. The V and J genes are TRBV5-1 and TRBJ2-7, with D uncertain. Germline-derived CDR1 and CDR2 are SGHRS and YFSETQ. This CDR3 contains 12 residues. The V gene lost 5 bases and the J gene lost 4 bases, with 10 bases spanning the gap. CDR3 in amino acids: CASRTDLYEQYF. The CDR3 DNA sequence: TGCGCCAGCAGGACTGACTTGTACGAGCAGTACTTC.

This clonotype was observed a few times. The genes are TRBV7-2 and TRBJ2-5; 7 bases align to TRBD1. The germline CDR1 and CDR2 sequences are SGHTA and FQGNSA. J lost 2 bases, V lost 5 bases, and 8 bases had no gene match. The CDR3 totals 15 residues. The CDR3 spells CASSQIPGQQETQYF. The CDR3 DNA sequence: TGTGCCAGCAGCCAAATTCCGGGACAGCAAGAGACCCAGTACTTC.

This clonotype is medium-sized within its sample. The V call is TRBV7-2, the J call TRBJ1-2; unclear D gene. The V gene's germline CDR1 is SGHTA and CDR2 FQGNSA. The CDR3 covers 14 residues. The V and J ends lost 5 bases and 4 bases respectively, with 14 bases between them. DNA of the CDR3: TGTGCCAGCAGCACCGAACCAGGAGTCTATGGCTACACCTTC. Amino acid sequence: CASSTEPGVYGYTF.

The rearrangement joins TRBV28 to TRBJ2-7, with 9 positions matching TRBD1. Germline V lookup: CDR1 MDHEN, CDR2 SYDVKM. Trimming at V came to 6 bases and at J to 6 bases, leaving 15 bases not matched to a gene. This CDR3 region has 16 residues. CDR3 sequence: CASRSIPGQGRSEQYF. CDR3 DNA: TGTGCCAGCAGATCCATTCCGGGACAGGGAAGATCCGAGCAGTACTTC.

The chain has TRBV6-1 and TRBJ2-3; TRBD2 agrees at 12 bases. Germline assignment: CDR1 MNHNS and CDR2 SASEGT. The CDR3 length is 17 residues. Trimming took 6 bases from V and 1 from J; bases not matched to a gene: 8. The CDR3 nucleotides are TGTGCCAGCAGAGCTCGACTAGCGGGGGCCCGCACAGATACGCAGTATTTT. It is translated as CASRARLAGARTDTQYF.

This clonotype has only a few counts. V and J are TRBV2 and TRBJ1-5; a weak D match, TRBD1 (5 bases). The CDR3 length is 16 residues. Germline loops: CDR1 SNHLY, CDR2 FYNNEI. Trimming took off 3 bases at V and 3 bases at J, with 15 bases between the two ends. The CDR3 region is CASSDSGGRVNQPQHF. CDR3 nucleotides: TGTGCCAGCAGTGATTCGGGGGGAAGGGTCAATCAGCCCCAGCATTTT.

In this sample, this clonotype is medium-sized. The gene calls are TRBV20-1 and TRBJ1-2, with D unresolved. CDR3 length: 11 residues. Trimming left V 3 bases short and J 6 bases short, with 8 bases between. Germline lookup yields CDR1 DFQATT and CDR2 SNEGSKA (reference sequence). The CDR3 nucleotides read TGCAGTGCTAGTATGGCGAATGGCTACACCTTC. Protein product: CSASMANGYTF.

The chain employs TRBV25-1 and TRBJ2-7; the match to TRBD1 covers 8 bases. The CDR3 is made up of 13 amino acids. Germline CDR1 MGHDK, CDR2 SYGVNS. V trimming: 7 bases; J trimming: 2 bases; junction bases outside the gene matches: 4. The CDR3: CASTRTGTYEQYF. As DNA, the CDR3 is TGTGCCAGCACCCGGACAGGGACCTACGAGCAGTACTTC.

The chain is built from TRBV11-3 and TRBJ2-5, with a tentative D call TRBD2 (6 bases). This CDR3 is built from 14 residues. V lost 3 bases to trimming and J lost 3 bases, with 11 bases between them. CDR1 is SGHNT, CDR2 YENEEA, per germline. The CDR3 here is CASSLTWGEETQYF. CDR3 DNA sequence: TGTGCCAGCAGCTTGACTTGGGGGGAAGAGACCCAGTACTTC.

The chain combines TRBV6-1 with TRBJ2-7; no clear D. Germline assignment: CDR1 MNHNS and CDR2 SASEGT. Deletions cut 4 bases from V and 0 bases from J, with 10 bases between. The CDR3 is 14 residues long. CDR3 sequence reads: CASSARWGSYEQYF. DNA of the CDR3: TGTGCCAGCAGTGCCAGGTGGGGCTCCTACGAGCAGTACTTC.

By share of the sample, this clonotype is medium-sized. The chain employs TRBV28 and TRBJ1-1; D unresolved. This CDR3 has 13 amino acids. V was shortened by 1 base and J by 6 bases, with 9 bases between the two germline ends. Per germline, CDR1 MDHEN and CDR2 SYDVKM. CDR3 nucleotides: TGTGCCAGCAGTTTATTGTCCCCCCCTGAAGCTTTCTTT. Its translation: CASSLLSPPEAFF.

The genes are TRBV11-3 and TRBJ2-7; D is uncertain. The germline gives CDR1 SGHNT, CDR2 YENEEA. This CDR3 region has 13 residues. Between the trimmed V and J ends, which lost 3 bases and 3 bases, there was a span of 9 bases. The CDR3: CASSFPPSYEQYF. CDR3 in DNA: TGTGCCAGCAGCTTCCCCCCGAGCTACGAGCAGTACTTC.